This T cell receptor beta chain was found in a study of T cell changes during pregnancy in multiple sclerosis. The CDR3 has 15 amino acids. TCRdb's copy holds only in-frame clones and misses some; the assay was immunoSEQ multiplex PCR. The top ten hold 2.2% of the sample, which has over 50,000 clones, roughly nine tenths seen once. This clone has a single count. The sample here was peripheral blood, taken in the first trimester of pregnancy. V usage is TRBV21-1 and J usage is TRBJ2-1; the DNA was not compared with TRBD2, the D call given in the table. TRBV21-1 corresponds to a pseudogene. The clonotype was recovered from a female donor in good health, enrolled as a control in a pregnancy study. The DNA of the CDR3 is TGTGCCAGCAGCCCCGGGAGCGGGAGGGCCGAGGAGCAGTTCTTC. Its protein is CASSPGSGRAEEQFF.